Reported below is one TCR beta chain. The data are from a study of blood T cell repertoires in COVID-19. Sequenced by immunoSEQ multiplex PCR; TCRdb stores in-frame clones only, minus some. The top ten clones hold over 6% of a sample with 150,000 to 200,000 clones, roughly four fifths of them seen once. The CDR3 is 16 amino acids. CDR1 and CDR2 from the germline V gene are LNHDA and SQIVND (reference sequence). The J segment lost 4 bases and the V segment lost 5 bases, leaving 14 bases of the junction unmatched. The clonotype originates from a woman in her sixties or seventies with COVID-19, enrolled during active disease. The V gene is TRBV19, the J gene TRBJ2-7, with TRBD2 matching 7 bases. Sequencing was done on a sample of peripheral blood. In DNA form, the CDR3 reads TGTGCCAGTAGTTCACGAGGGCTAGCGGAGGTTTACGAGCAGTACTTC. Residues: CASSSRGLAEVYEQYF.